The 22 T cell receptor beta chains below were found in one sample sequenced in a study of technical replicates of blood from a handful of donors. The repertoire was sequenced with immunoSEQ multiplex PCR; TCRdb's copy has only in-frame clones and lacks some. The sample includes around 71,000 clones, roughly 92% seen only once; the top ten take 0.4% to 0.5%. The sequenced material came from T cells isolated from PBMCs. The source is a human donor in good health.

The chain combines TRBV7-3 with TRBJ2-5, with D perhaps TRBD1 (6 bases). The V end was cut by 6 bases, the J end by 3 bases, with 8 bases between. Germline-derived CDR1 and CDR2 are SGHTA and FQGTGA. This CDR3 is 12 amino acids long. CDR3 loop: CASRDSEETQYF. DNA of the CDR3: TGTGCCAGCAGGGACAGCGAAGAGACCCAGTACTTC.

This rearrangement joins TRBV4-3 to TRBJ1-2; 7 nucleotides line up with TRBD1. This CDR3 comprises 15 residues. Germline CDR1 reads LGHNA; CDR2 reads YSLEER. Losses at the gene ends were 4 bases for V and 7 bases for J; bases not matched to a gene: 12. The CDR3 DNA reads as TGCGCCAGCAGCCCTGGACAGGAGGAAACTGCTGGCTACACCTTC. The encoded protein is CASSPGQEETAGYTF.

This clone appeared a few times. The chain carries TRBV6-4 and TRBJ1-5, with D possibly TRBD1 on 5 matching bases. The CDR3 contains 13 residues. Germline V CDR1 and CDR2: MRHNA, SNTAGT. V dropped 4 bases and J dropped 3 bases, with 7 bases sitting between them. CDR3 DNA: TGTGCCAGCAGTGCGGACATCAATCAGCCCCAGCATTTT. Residues: CASSADINQPQHF.

The chain recombines TRBV27 with TRBJ2-1, with 7 bases identical to TRBD1. V shed 8 bases, J shed 6 bases, and the junction held 16 bases outside the gene matches. Germline CDR1 reads MNHEY; CDR2 reads SMNVEV (reference sequence). The CDR3 is made up of 16 amino acids. In nucleotides, the CDR3 is TGTGCCAGCGGCGACAGGGCAGGTGTATTGGGCAATGAGCAGTTCTTC. Residues: CASGDRAGVLGNEQFF.

The J gene is TRBJ2-1, the V gene TRBV28; 10 bases line up with TRBD2. Germline V CDR1 and CDR2: MDHEN, SYDVKM. CDR3 length: 17 amino acids. The J segment lost 8 bases and the V segment lost 5 bases, leaving 15 bases of the junction unmatched. The CDR3 sequence is CASSLPLAGEGWDEQFF. CDR3 bases: TGTGCCAGCAGTCTCCCCCTAGCGGGAGAGGGTTGGGATGAGCAGTTCTTC.

The chain recombines TRBV9 with TRBJ2-7; 7 bases are shared with TRBD1. Trimming took 2 bases from V and 3 from J; bases not matched to a gene: 8. The germline gives CDR1 SGDLS, CDR2 YYNGEE. The CDR3 is 15 residues long. The CDR3 bases are TGTGCCAGCAGCGTCCACCCGGGACAGATCTACGAGCAGTACTTC. Translated, it gives CASSVHPGQIYEQYF.

The chain joins TRBV13 to TRBJ2-7; 7 nucleotides align to TRBD2. V lost 4 bases, J lost 3 bases, and 3 bases stayed unmatched. From germline, CDR1 is PRHDT and CDR2 FYEKMQ (reference sequence). CDR3 length: 13 amino acids. CDR3 amino acids: CASSSTSDYEQYF. CDR3 DNA sequence: TGTGCCAGCAGCTCTACTAGCGACTACGAGCAGTACTTC.

V and J are TRBV28 and TRBJ2-7, with 7 bases matching TRBD1. Per the germline V gene, CDR1 is MDHEN and CDR2 is SYDVKM. The CDR3 extends over 14 amino acids. With V trimmed by 6 bases and J by 0 bases, 5 bases remained unmatched. In DNA, the CDR3 is TGTGCCAGCAGCCTGACAGGGAACTCCTACGAGCAGTACTTC. Translation gives CASSLTGNSYEQYF.

The chain couples TRBV2 to TRBJ1-5, with TRBD1 identical over 8 bases. CDR3 size: 13 residues. Germline V gene sequence: CDR1 SNHLY, CDR2 FYNNEI. Germline trimming cut 5 bases from V and 9 bases from J; bases unmatched to any gene: 6. The CDR3 loop reads CASSQDREGPQHF. For the CDR3, the DNA is TGTGCCAGCAGTCAGGACAGGGAGGGGCCCCAGCATTTT. The full variable domain, rest sourced from reference TRBV2 and TRBJ1-5, is EPEVTQTPSHQVTQMGQEVILRCVPISNHLYFYWYRQILGQKVEFLVSFYNNEISEKSEIFDDQFSVERPDGSNFTLKIRSTKLEDSAMYFCASSQDREGPQHFGDGTRLSIL.

This sequence joins TRBV7-3 and TRBJ2-7; weak D call: TRBD1 (6 bases). V lost 1 base to trimming and J lost 8 bases, with 12 bases between them. The germline gives CDR1 SGHTA, CDR2 FQGTGA. This CDR3 has 13 amino acids. The chain's CDR3 is CASSLNRENQQYF. DNA of the CDR3: TGTGCCAGCAGCTTAAACAGGGAAAATCAGCAGTACTTC.

DNA of the CDR3: TGTGCCACCAGAGGACTAGCGGGACCTAGAAACGAGCAGTACTTC. Translation gives CATRGLAGPRNEQYF. The chain combines TRBV10-3 with TRBJ2-7; the match to TRBD2 covers 12 bases. Germline lookup yields CDR1 ENHRY and CDR2 SYGVKD. The trim removed 10 bases at V and 5 bases at J, leaving 12 bases unmatched. The CDR3 runs to 15 residues.

The V call is TRBV7-6, the J call TRBJ2-5, with 8 bases aligning to TRBD2. V lost 8 bases and J lost 5; bases outside the gene matches: 4. This CDR3 contains 12 residues. In germline, CDR1 is SGHVS, CDR2 FNYEAQ. The CDR3 DNA reads TGTGCCAGCGGCGGGGGGATGGAGACCCAGTACTTC. Protein: CASGGGMETQYF.

The V call is TRBV6-5, the J call TRBJ1-5, with D perhaps TRBD1 (5 bases). Germline loops: CDR1 MNHEY, CDR2 SVGAGI. The V and J ends lost 7 bases and 9 bases respectively, with 10 bases between them. The CDR3 is made up of 11 amino acids. As DNA, the CDR3 is TGTGCCAGCAAGGGGCAAGGGCCCCAGCATTTT. Protein product: CASKGQGPQHF.

This clone appeared a single time. The chain uses TRBV6-6 and TRBJ1-2; D might be TRBD1 (5 bases). This CDR3 contains 16 residues. Trimming shortened V by 2 bases and J by 2 bases, and 15 bases separated the two germline ends. Germline assignment: CDR1 MNHNY and CDR2 SVGAGI (reference sequence). CDR3 DNA sequence: TGTGCCAGCAGTTACACCCCGACAGACCGCAACTATGGCTACACCTTC. This encodes CASSYTPTDRNYGYTF.

The CDR3 reads CASSPEQGAETQYF. Here the CDR3 DNA reads TGTGCCAGCTCACCAGAACAGGGGGCAGAGACCCAGTACTTC. The chain carries TRBV18 and TRBJ2-5; 9 bases are a match to TRBD1. The CDR3 covers 14 residues. The V gene end was trimmed by 2 bases and the J gene end by 4 bases; junction bases not matched to a gene: 2. Germline V lookup: CDR1 KGHSH, CDR2 LQKENI.

V usage is TRBV30 and J usage is TRBJ2-7; D unresolved. The germline V gene has CDR1 GTSNPN and CDR2 SVGIG (reference sequence). The V gene lost 0 bases and the J gene lost 7 bases, with 13 bases spanning the gap. This CDR3 contains 13 residues. The CDR3 nucleotides read TGTGCCTGGAGTGTAGGCGGTGTGTGGGAGCAGTACTTC. This translates into CAWSVGGVWEQYF. The complete variable domain, with remaining parts taken from reference TRBV30 and TRBJ2-7, reads SQTIHQWPATLVQPVGSPLSLECTVEGTSNPNLYWYRQAAGRGLQLLFYSVGIGQISSEVPQNLSASRPQDRQFILSSKKLLLSDSGFYLCAWSVGGVWEQYFGPGTRLTVT.

A single count supports this clone. This chain uses TRBV4-3 with TRBJ1-3; a possible D gene is TRBD1 (6 bases). The CDR3 sequence is 18 residues long. V was clipped by 0 bases and J by 1 base, with 16 bases between them. Germline V gives CDR1 LGHNA, CDR2 YSLEER. CDR3 amino acids: CASSQDRFLDRSGNTIYF. The CDR3 nucleotides read TGCGCCAGCAGCCAAGACAGGTTCCTGGACAGATCTGGAAACACCATATATTTT.

This clone has only a few counts. This sequence joins TRBV14 and TRBJ1-2, with D unresolved. Germline CDR1 and CDR2: SGHDN and FVKESK. Trimming cost V 3 bases and J 2 bases, with 16 bases left between them. The CDR3 runs 16 residues. DNA for the CDR3: TGTGCCAGCAGCCACGTAAAGCCCCTCCAAAACTATGGCTACACCTTC. Translation gives CASSHVKPLQNYGYTF.

The gene calls are TRBV18 and TRBJ2-1, with 15 bases that match TRBD2. Germline V CDR1 and CDR2: KGHSH, LQKENI. V shed 2 bases and J 5 bases; nucleotides not matched to a gene: 4. The CDR3 runs 17 residues. The CDR3 region has the DNA TGTGCCAGCTCACCATTCGGACTAGCGGGAGGGGACAATGAGCAGTTCTTC. Translating it yields CASSPFGLAGGDNEQFF. The whole variable domain, remainder taken from reference TRBV18 and TRBJ2-1, is NAGVMQNPRHLVRRRGQEARLRCSPMKGHSHVYWYRQLPEEGLKFMVYLQKENIIDESGMPKERFSAEFPKEGPSILRIQQVVRGDSAAYFCASSPFGLAGGDNEQFFGPGTRLTVL.

This clone showed up just a few times. This chain uses TRBV7-8 with TRBJ2-2; D is unclear. This CDR3 is built from 11 residues. V gave up 5 bases and J gave up 7 bases, with 5 bases separating them. CDR1 is SGHVS and CDR2 is FQNEAQ in the germline V gene. In DNA, the CDR3 is TGTGCCAGCAGCCCCAGCGGGGAGCTGTTTTTT. It encodes CASSPSGELFF.

The CDR3 DNA reads TGTGCCAGCAGTTTAGCAGGGGCACACTATGGCTACACCTTC. This gives the protein CASSLAGAHYGYTF. The chain couples TRBV27 to TRBJ1-2, with D possibly being TRBD1 (6 bases). This CDR3 spans 14 amino acids. With 2 bases removed from V and 3 bases from J, the gap between germline ends came to 10 bases. Germline V gene sequence: CDR1 MNHEY, CDR2 SMNVEV (reference sequence).

The chain combines TRBV6-5 with TRBJ1-4; TRBD1 agrees at 7 bases. The CDR3 extends over 15 amino acids. From germline, CDR1 is MNHEY and CDR2 SVGAGI. V lost 8 bases, J lost 4 bases, and 10 bases stayed unmatched. For the CDR3, the DNA is TGTGCCAGCGGGTCGACAGGGCGGCTTAATGAAAAACTGTTTTTT. Translating gives CASGSTGRLNEKLFF.